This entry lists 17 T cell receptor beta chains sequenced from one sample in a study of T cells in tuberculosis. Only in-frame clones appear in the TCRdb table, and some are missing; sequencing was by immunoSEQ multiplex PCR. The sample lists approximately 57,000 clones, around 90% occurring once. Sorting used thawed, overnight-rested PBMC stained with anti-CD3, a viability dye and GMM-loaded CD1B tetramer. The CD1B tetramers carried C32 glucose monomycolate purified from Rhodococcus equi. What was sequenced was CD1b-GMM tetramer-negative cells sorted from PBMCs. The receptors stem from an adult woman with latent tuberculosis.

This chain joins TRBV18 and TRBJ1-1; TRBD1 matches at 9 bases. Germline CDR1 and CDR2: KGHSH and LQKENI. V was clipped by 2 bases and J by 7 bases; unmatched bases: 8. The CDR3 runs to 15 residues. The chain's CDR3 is CASSPMSGTGSEAFF. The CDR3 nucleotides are TGTGCCAGCTCACCAATGTCCGGGACAGGGAGTGAAGCTTTCTTT.

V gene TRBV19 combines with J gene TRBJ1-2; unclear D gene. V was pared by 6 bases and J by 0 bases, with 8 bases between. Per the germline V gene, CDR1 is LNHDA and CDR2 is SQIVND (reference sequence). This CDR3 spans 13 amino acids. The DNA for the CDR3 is TGTGCCAGTAGCCTGAGGACTAACTATGGCTACACCTTC. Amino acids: CASSLRTNYGYTF. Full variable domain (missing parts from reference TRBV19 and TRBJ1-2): DGGITQSPKYLFRKEGQNVTLSCEQNLNHDAMYWYRQDPGQGLRLIYYSQIVNDFQKGDIAEGYSVSREKKESFPLTVTSAQKNPTAFYLCASSLRTNYGYTFGSGTRLTVV.

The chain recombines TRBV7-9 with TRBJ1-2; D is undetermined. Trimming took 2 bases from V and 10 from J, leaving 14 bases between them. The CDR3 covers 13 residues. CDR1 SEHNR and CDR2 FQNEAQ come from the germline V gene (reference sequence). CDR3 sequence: CASSLSGAQAYTF. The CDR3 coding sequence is TGTGCCAGCAGCTTAAGCGGAGCTCAGGCCTACACCTTC.

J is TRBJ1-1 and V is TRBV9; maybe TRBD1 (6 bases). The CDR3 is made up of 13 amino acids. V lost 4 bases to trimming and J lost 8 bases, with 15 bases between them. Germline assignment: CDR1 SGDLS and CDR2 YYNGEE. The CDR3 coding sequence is TGTGCCAGCAGCACCCACAGGGAATCGGAAGCTTTCTTT. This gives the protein CASSTHRESEAFF.

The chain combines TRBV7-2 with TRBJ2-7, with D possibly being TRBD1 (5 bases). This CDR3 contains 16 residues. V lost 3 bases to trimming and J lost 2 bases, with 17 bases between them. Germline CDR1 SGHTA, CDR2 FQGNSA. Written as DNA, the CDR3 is TGTGCCAGCAGCTTGTCCCCGTCGACAGTACCCTACGAGCAGTACTTC. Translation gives CASSLSPSTVPYEQYF.

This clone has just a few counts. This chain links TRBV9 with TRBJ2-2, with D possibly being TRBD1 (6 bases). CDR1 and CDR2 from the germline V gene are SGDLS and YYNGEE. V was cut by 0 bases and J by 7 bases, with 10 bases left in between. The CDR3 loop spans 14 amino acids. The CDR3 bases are TGTGCCAGCAGCGTAGATACAGGGAGCGGGGAGCTGTTTTTT. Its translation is CASSVDTGSGELFF.

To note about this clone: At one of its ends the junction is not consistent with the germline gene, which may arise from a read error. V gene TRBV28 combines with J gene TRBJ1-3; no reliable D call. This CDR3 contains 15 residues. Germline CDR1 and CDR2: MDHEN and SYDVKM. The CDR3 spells CASTWEGRVGNTMYF. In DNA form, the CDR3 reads TGTGCCAGCACCTGGGAGGGCCGAGTCGGAAACACCATGTATTTT.

This CDR3 reads CASSMFYRTNYGYTF. The CDR3 DNA reads as TGTGCCAGTAGTATGTTTTACAGAACCAACTATGGCTACACCTTC. This chain uses TRBV19 with TRBJ1-2; D is unresolved. CDR3 length: 15 amino acids. CDR1 and CDR2 (germline): LNHDA, SQIVND (reference sequence). V was clipped by 3 bases and J by 2 bases, with 13 bases between them.

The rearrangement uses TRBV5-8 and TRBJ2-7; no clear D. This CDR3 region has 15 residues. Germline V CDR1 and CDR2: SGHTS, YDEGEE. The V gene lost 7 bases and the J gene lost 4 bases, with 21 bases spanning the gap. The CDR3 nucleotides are TGTGCCAGCGCCCGGAAGGAGAATTACTTTTACGAGCAGTACTTC. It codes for CASARKENYFYEQYF.

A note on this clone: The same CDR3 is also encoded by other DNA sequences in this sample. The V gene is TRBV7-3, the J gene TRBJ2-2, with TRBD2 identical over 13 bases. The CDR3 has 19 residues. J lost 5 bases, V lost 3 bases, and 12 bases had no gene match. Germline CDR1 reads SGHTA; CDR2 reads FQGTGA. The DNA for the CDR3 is TGTGCCAGCAGCTTGCTCCCTCTACTAGCGGGGGGGCATACCGGGGAGCTGTTTTTT. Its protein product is CASSLLPLLAGGHTGELFF.

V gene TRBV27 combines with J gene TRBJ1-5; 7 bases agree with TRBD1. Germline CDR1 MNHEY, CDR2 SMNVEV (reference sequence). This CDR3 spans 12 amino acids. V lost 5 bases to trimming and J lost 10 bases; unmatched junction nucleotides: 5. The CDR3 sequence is CASSTRQGPQHF. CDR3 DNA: TGTGCCAGCAGTACCCGACAGGGACCCCAGCATTTT.

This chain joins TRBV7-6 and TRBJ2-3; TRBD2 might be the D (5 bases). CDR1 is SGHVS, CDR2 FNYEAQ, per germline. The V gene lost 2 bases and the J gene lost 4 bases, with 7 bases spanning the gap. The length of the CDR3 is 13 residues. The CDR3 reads CASSLFGADTQYF. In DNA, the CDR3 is TGTGCCAGCAGCTTATTCGGGGCAGATACGCAGTATTTT.

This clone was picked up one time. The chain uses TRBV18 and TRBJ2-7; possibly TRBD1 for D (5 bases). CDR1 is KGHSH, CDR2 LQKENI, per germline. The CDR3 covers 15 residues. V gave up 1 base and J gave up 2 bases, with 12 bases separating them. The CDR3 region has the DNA TGTGCCAGCTCACCACGTGGCAGGGAAACCTACGAGCAGTACTTC. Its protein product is CASSPRGRETYEQYF. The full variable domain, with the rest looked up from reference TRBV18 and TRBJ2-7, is NAGVMQNPRHLVRRRGQEARLRCSPMKGHSHVYWYRQLPEEGLKFMVYLQKENIIDESGMPKERFSAEFPKEGPSILRIQQVVRGDSAAYFCASSPRGRETYEQYFGPGTRLTVT.

CDR3 nucleotides: TGTGCCAGCAGTTACGGACAGGGGGCAGGTGAAAAACTGTTTTTT. Its protein is CASSYGQGAGEKLFF. The rearrangement uses TRBV6-5 and TRBJ1-4; TRBD1 matches at 11 bases. The CDR3 loop spans 15 amino acids. J lost 7 bases, V lost 2 bases, and 3 bases had no gene match. The germline gives CDR1 MNHEY, CDR2 SVGAGI.

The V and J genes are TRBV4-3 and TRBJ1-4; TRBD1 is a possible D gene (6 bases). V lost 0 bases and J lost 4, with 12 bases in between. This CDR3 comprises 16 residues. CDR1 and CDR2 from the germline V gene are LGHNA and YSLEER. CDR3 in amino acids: CASSQDRQALNEKLFF. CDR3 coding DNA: TGCGCCAGCAGCCAAGACAGACAGGCGCTTAATGAAAAACTGTTTTTT.

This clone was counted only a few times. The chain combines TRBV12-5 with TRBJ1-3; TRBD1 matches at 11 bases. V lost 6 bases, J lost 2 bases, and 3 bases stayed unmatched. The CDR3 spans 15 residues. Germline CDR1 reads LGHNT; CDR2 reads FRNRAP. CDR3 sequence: CASGPGQGAGNTIYF. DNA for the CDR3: TGTGCTAGTGGGCCGGGACAGGGGGCTGGAAACACCATATATTTT.

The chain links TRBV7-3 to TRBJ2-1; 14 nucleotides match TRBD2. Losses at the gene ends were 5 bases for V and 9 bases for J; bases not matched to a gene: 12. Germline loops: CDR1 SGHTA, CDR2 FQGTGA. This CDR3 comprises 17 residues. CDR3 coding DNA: TGTGCCAGCAGCCTTATCGGGACTAGCGGGAGCCGGGGTGAGCAGTTCTTC. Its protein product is CASSLIGTSGSRGEQFF.